What follows are 3 T cell receptor beta chains derived from one specimen sequenced in a study of blood T cells in healthy people across ages. The authors ran a second PCR of roughly 6 to 12 cycles using a sample-barcoded 5' primer and a J-beta primer mix. TCRdb reprocessed the 5' RACE reads with MiXCR, giving one entry per CDR3 protein. The profile covers approximately 770,000 distinct CDR3 sequences, with 55% to 75% appearing a single time and 22% taken by the ten largest. Specimen: blood. These receptor sequences come from a man aged 30 to 39 in good health.

The chain carries TRBV25-1 and TRBJ1-4, with D possibly matching TRBD1 (5 bases). Germline values: CDR1 MGHDK, CDR2 SYGVNS. The CDR3 has 16 residues. Trimming removed 3 bases from V and 4 bases from J, with 15 bases in between. The CDR3 nucleotides are TGTGCCAGCAGTGATCCAGGGCGGCGGATTAATGAAAAACTGTTTTTT. It is translated as CASSDPGRRINEKLFF. The whole variable domain, filled in from reference TRBV25-1 and TRBJ1-4, reads EADIYQTPRYLVIGTGKKITLECSQTMGHDKMYWYQQDPGMELHLIHYSYGVNSTEKGDLSSESTVSRIRTEHFPLTLESARPSHTSQYLCASSDPGRRINEKLFFGSGTQLSVL.

The chain joins TRBV20-1 to TRBJ2-5, with 7 bases identical to TRBD1. Germline trimming cut 6 bases from V and 5 bases from J; bases unmatched to any gene: 6. The CDR3 length is 12 residues. Germline-derived CDR1 and CDR2 are DFQATT and SNEGSKA (reference sequence). The CDR3 DNA is TGCAGTGCAAACAGGGGAGACGAGACCCAGTACTTC. Its protein product is CSANRGDETQYF.

The V call is TRBV4-2, the J call TRBJ1-1, with a possible D match to TRBD1 (6 bases). This CDR3 spans 14 amino acids. V lost 5 bases, J lost 1 base, and 11 bases lay in between. CDR1 is LGHNA and CDR2 is YNFKEQ in the germline V gene. CDR3 protein: CASSTQQGNTEAFF. The DNA of the CDR3 is TGTGCCAGCAGCACCCAACAGGGGAACACTGAAGCTTTCTTT.